A selection of T cell receptor beta chains follows, all from one sample in a study of cytomegalovirus exposure and HLA in healthy donors. The table came from immunoSEQ multiplex PCR; TCRdb's copy has only in-frame clones and leaves some out. The table has around 170,000 clones, over 70% seen once. The sequenced sample consisted of PBMCs. The receptors originated from a man aged 50 or older in good health and CMV-seronegative. CDR3s include the opening cysteine and the closing phenylalanine or tryptophan. The D gene is left open where the match is weak. Some rows have no size entry. The others give once, few or many, or a class for an expanded clone.

TRBV19	NA	TRBJ1-5	NA	CASSIQGGQPQHF	TGTGCCAGTAGTATACAGGGTGGACAGCCCCAGCATTTT
TRBV6-5	NA	TRBJ2-7	NA	CASSYWADLTYEQYF	TGTGCCAGCAGTTACTGGGCTGACCTTACCTACGAGCAGTACTTC
TRBV5-6	once	TRBJ1-6	NA	CASSLGLGGSYNSPLHF	TGTGCCAGCAGCTTGGGGCTGGGGGGATCCTATAATTCACCCCTCCACTTT
TRBV9	NA	TRBJ2-2	NA	CASSQGGAETGELFF	TGTGCCAGCAGCCAAGGGGGGGCCGAGACCGGGGAGCTGTTTTTT
TRBV4-1	NA	TRBJ2-3	TRBD2	CASSQAAGGITDTQYF	TGCGCCAGCAGCCAAGCTGCGGGGGGGATCACAGATACGCAGTATTTT
TRBV10-3	NA	TRBJ1-2	NA	CAISDEGVHGYTF	TGTGCCATCAGTGACGAGGGGGTTCATGGCTACACCTTC
TRBV6-5	NA	TRBJ1-1	NA	CASSYISAANTEAFF	TGTGCCAGCAGTTACATTAGCGCGGCGAACACTGAAGCTTTCTTT
TRBV15	NA	TRBJ1-1	NA	CATSRDRGGGTEAFF	TGTGCCACCAGCAGAGATCGGGGGGGTGGCACTGAAGCTTTCTTT
TRBV6-5	few	TRBJ1-2	NA	CASSYSSLVRNYGYTF	TGTGCCAGCAGTTACTCGAGCCTCGTACGGAACTATGGCTACACCTTC
TRBV9	once	TRBJ2-7	NA	CASSVDEGEVQYF	TGTGCCAGCAGCGTAGACGAAGGGGAGGTGCAGTACTTC
TRBV11-3	once	TRBJ1-1	NA	CASSLSVIEAFF	TGTGCCAGCAGCTTGAGCGTAATAGAAGCTTTCTTT
TRBV9	NA	TRBJ2-2	NA	CASSPGGLAGTGELFF	TGTGCCAGCAGCCCAGGGGGCCTAGCGGGGACCGGGGAGCTGTTTTTT
TRBV5-6	once	TRBJ1-6	TRBD1	CASSLTGGLSPLHF	TGTGCCAGCAGCTTGACAGGGGGGCTGTCACCCCTCCACTTT
TRBV6-1	NA	TRBJ1-1	NA	CASSEWVRGDTEAFF	TGTGCCAGCAGTGAATGGGTTCGGGGAGACACTGAAGCTTTCTTT
TRBV5-6	NA	TRBJ1-2	TRBD1	CASSPGGLYYGYTF	TGTGCCAGCAGCCCAGGGGGGCTATACTATGGCTACACCTTC
TRBV11-3	NA	TRBJ2-3	TRBD1	CASSRQGDTQYF	TGTGCCAGCAGCAGACAGGGGGATACGCAGTATTTT
TRBV19	NA	TRBJ1-5	TRBD1	CASSSLRGRDSNQPQHF	TGTGCCAGTAGTTCCTTGAGGGGGCGAGATAGCAATCAGCCCCAGCATTTT
TRBV5-1	NA	TRBJ2-7	NA	CASSPVTTRGDEQYF	TGCGCCAGCAGCCCAGTCACTACCCGCGGGGACGAGCAGTACTTC
TRBV19	NA	TRBJ2-1	NA	CASSILAKRGNEQFF	TGTGCCAGTAGTATACTAGCGAAACGAGGCAATGAGCAGTTCTTC
TRBV5-6	few	TRBJ2-7	TRBD1	CASSLGTGTEQYF	TGTGCCAGCAGCTTGGGGACAGGAACCGAGCAGTACTTC
TRBV9	NA	TRBJ2-2	NA	CASSLGQNTGELFF	TGTGCCAGCAGCCTCGGACAGAACACCGGGGAGCTGTTTTTT
TRBV7-3	NA	TRBJ2-5	TRBD2	CASGLAGGETQYF	TGTGCCAGCGGACTAGCGGGGGGCGAGACCCAGTACTTC
TRBV4-2	NA	TRBJ2-7	TRBD2	CASSQDPLAGGQGPGEQYF	TGTGCCAGCAGCCAAGATCCCCTAGCGGGGGGTCAAGGGCCCGGCGAGCAGTACTTC
TRBV5-1	NA	TRBJ2-7	NA	CASSRDISYEQYF	TGCGCCAGCAGCCGAGACATTTCCTACGAGCAGTACTTC
TRBV29-1	NA	TRBJ2-5	NA	CSVGEREETQYF	TGCAGCGTGGGGGAGCGGGAAGAGACCCAGTACTTC
TRBV9	NA	TRBJ2-2	NA	CASSVEILMETGELFF	TGTGCCAGCAGCGTAGAAATCCTAATGGAGACCGGGGAGCTGTTTTTT
TRBV10-3	NA	TRBJ2-3	TRBD1	CAITGQGTDTQYF	TGTGCCATCACTGGACAGGGCACAGATACGCAGTATTTT
TRBV19	NA	TRBJ2-1	NA	CASTVVGRRDEQFF	TGTGCCAGTACCGTTGTGGGGAGGAGGGATGAGCAGTTCTTC
TRBV12-5	NA	TRBJ1-2	NA	CASGSGSNYGYTF	TGTGCTAGTGGATCCGGGAGTAACTATGGCTACACCTTC
TRBV4-3	NA	TRBJ1-2	TRBD1	CASSQLQGAGGYTF	TGCGCCAGCAGCCAATTACAGGGGGCTGGGGGCTACACCTTC
TRBV9	NA	TRBJ1-4	NA	CASSVSPNEKLFF	TGTGCCAGCAGCGTAAGCCCTAATGAAAAACTGTTTTTT
TRBV7-9	NA	TRBJ1-2	NA	CASSHETGGQNYGYTF	TGTGCCAGCAGCCATGAGACCGGCGGGCAGAACTATGGCTACACCTTC
TRBV18	NA	TRBJ2-5	NA	CASSEGVIPGDKYF	TGTGCCAGCTCCGAGGGCGTTATTCCCGGGGATAAGTACTTC
TRBV9	NA	TRBJ2-7	TRBD1	CASSPTGQGNEQYF	TGTGCCAGCAGCCCGACGGGACAGGGGAACGAGCAGTACTTC
TRBV7-9	NA	TRBJ2-7	NA	CASSLGQNYEQYF	TGTGCCAGCAGCTTAGGGCAGAACTACGAGCAGTACTTC
TRBV9	NA	TRBJ2-3	NA	CASSVTGDTQYF	TGTGCCAGCAGCGTAACCGGAGATACGCAGTATTTT
TRBV7-2	NA	TRBJ2-2	TRBD2	CASSWGGDSWTGELFF	TGTGCCAGCAGCTGGGGGGGGGACTCTTGGACCGGGGAGCTGTTTTTT
TRBV11-1	NA	TRBJ1-3	NA	CASSSREKRNTIYF	TGTGCCAGCAGCTCCCGGGAGAAGAGGAACACCATATATTTT
TRBV2	NA	TRBJ1-5	NA	CASSERSGVSNQPQHF	TGTGCCAGCAGTGAAAGGTCAGGGGTTAGCAATCAGCCCCAGCATTTT
TRBV2	NA	TRBJ2-7	NA	CASSGVVAYEQYF	TGTGCCAGCAGTGGTGTAGTAGCCTACGAGCAGTACTTC
TRBV11-3	few	TRBJ1-6	NA	CASSLDRGSPLHF	TGTGCCAGCAGCTTAGATCGGGGTTCGCCCCTCCACTTT
TRBV5-1	NA	TRBJ1-5	TRBD1	CASSPDRGSQPQHF	TGCGCCAGCAGCCCAGACAGGGGCAGTCAGCCCCAGCATTTT
TRBV6-1	NA	TRBJ1-1	NA	CASFRGGYTEAFF	TGTGCCAGCTTTCGGGGGGGATACACTGAAGCTTTCTTT
TRBV2	NA	TRBJ1-6	NA	CASRGEPPLHF	TGTGCCAGCAGAGGAGAGCCACCCCTCCACTTT
TRBV11-2	NA	TRBJ2-1	TRBD2	CASSLASGGDEQFF	TGTGCCAGCAGCTTAGCTAGCGGGGGGGATGAGCAGTTCTTC
TRBV6-5	NA	TRBJ1-2	NA	CASSYIGHNYGYTF	TGTGCCAGCAGTTACATAGGACACAACTATGGCTACACCTTC
TRBV6-1	NA	TRBJ1-3	NA	CASRTLGLSTNTIYF	TGTGCCAGCAGGACACTGGGACTGTCGACGAACACCATATATTTT
TRBV7-8	once	TRBJ1-4	NA	CASSLVGAQEKLFF	TGTGCCAGCAGCTTAGTGGGGGCACAAGAAAAACTGTTTTTT
TRBV9	NA	TRBJ2-3	TRBD2	CASSAGTSGGAGPDTQYF	TGTGCCAGCAGCGCCGGGACTAGCGGGGGGGCCGGACCAGATACGCAGTATTTT
TRBV7-9	NA	TRBJ2-3	TRBD2	CASSSALAGGSSQYF	TGTGCCAGCAGCTCAGCCCTAGCGGGGGGCAGTTCGCAGTATTTT